This is a list of T cell receptor beta chains from one sample in a study of cytomegalovirus exposure and HLA in healthy donors. Sequenced by immunoSEQ multiplex PCR; TCRdb stores in-frame clones only, minus some. The table for this sample gives around 76,000 clones. The sample consisted of PBMCs. These receptor sequences come from a woman in her fifties or sixties in good health and CMV-seronegative. CDR3s include the opening cysteine and the closing phenylalanine or tryptophan. The D gene is left open where the match is weak.

d_call	v_call	j_call	cdr3_nt	cdr3_aa
-	TRBV4-2	TRBJ1-2	TGTGCCAGCAGCCAAGAAGGAGGGAGAGCCAACTATGGCTACACCTTC	CASSQEGGRANYGYTF
-	TRBV4-3	TRBJ2-1	TGCGCCAGCAGCCCGCACCTCCAACGGAGAGACAATGAGCAGTTCTTC	CASSPHLQRRDNEQFF
-	TRBV2	TRBJ2-1	TGTGCCAGCAGCTCCGGGACAAACAATGAGCAGTTCTTC	CASSSGTNNEQFF
-	TRBV7-9	TRBJ2-3	TGTGCCAGCAGCTTAAGTACAAGCGGCACAGATACGCAGTATTTT	CASSLSTSGTDTQYF
-	TRBV2	TRBJ1-4	TGTGCCAGCACCAGCGGGCCCCTCTCGGTTAATGAAAAACTGTTTTTT	CASTSGPLSVNEKLFF
-	TRBV7-2	TRBJ2-7	TGTGCCAGCAGAACAGATTCCTCCTGGGAGCAGTACTTC	CASRTDSSWEQYF
-	TRBV7-9	TRBJ2-1	TGTGCCAGCAGCTTTTGGCAGGGGATTGGGTCAAGCAATGAGCAGTTCTTC	CASSFWQGIGSSNEQFF
TRBD2	TRBV9	TRBJ2-2	TGTGCCAGCAGCACCCGCTACATACTAGCGGGAACGGGAAACACCGGGGAGCTGTTTTTT	CASSTRYILAGTGNTGELFF
-	TRBV28	TRBJ1-1	TGTGCCAGCACCCCCCTCCACGGTTCTGGGAACACTGAAGCTTTCTTT	CASTPLHGSGNTEAFF
TRBD1	TRBV9	TRBJ2-7	TGTGCCAGCAGCAATACGGGACAGGGCTACGAGCAGTACTTC	CASSNTGQGYEQYF
TRBD1	TRBV4-3	TRBJ2-7	TGCGCCAGCAGCCAAAAAACAGGGGATGAGCAGTACTTC	CASSQKTGDEQYF
TRBD1	TRBV7-6	TRBJ2-7	TGTGCCAGCAGCCCGTTGGGACAGGGTGAGCAGTACTTC	CASSPLGQGEQYF
TRBD1	TRBV19	TRBJ1-1	TGTGCCAGTAGTATACAGGGGGAAAACACTGAAGCTTTCTTT	CASSIQGENTEAFF
TRBD1	TRBV10-3	TRBJ1-1	TGTGCCATCAGCTCCCTTCCGGGACAGGGGAATGAAGCTTTCTTT	CAISSLPGQGNEAFF
TRBD2	TRBV7-9	TRBJ2-1	TGTGCCAGCAGCGATACTAGCGGAGCCTCCTACAATGAGCAGTTCTTC	CASSDTSGASYNEQFF
-	TRBV28	TRBJ1-5	TGTGCCAGCAGCCACTACGGGGATCATCAGCCCCAGCATTTT	CASSHYGDHQPQHF
-	TRBV7-2	TRBJ1-3	TGTGCCAGCAGCTTAGTCACAGGGATGTCTGGAAACACCATATATTTT	CASSLVTGMSGNTIYF
-	TRBV7-3	TRBJ2-3	TGTGCCAGCAGCTTGAGCGTCACAGATACGCAGTATTTT	CASSLSVTDTQYF
-	TRBV6-6	TRBJ2-3	TGTGCCAGCAGTTACTCGATCCCGGCAGATACGCAGTATTTT	CASSYSIPADTQYF
-	TRBV19	TRBJ1-1	TGTGCCAGTAGTATAGAGGAGGGGACCGGTGCTTTCTTT	CASSIEEGTGAFF
-	TRBV27	TRBJ1-1	TGTGCCAGCGTACGGTCAGGGTCCATGCTTGAAGCTTTCTTT	CASVRSGSMLEAFF
-	TRBV18	TRBJ1-5	TGTGCCAGCTCACCACAGGTTGGAGACAATCAGCCCCAGCATTTT	CASSPQVGDNQPQHF
-	TRBV19	TRBJ1-2	TGTGCCAGTAGTAGTTCTCTATCCAACTATCGCTATGGCTACACCTTC	CASSSSLSNYRYGYTF
-	TRBV30	TRBJ2-7	TGTGCCTGGCCCCAGGGTTCCTACGAGCAGTACTTC	CAWPQGSYEQYF
-	TRBV4-2	TRBJ1-3	TGTGCCAGCAGCCAAGACAGAGGCTCTGGAAACACCATATATTTT	CASSQDRGSGNTIYF
-	TRBV27	TRBJ2-7	TGTGCCAGCAGTTTTTTGGGGCAGGAGTACGAGCAGTACTTC	CASSFLGQEYEQYF
TRBD2	TRBV11-2	TRBJ2-7	TGTGCCAGCAGCCCGACCTGGGGGGGAGGGATCCACGAGCAGTACTTC	CASSPTWGGGIHEQYF
TRBD1	TRBV27	TRBJ1-1	TGTGCCAGCGGGGAAACGGACAGGGGGATAGCTTTCTTT	CASGETDRGIAFF
TRBD2	TRBV6-5	TRBJ2-3	TGTGCCACCAATAGGGGACTAGACACAGATACGCAGTATTTT	CATNRGLDTDTQYF
-	TRBV7-9	TRBJ1-1	TGTGCCAGCAGCGTCGATGGGGGGGGGAACACTGAAGCTTTCTTT	CASSVDGGGNTEAFF
-	TRBV7-3	TRBJ1-1	TGTGCCAGCAGCTTCAGGGCAGGGAACACTGAAGCTTTCTTT	CASSFRAGNTEAFF
TRBD2	TRBV2	TRBJ2-1	TGTGCCAGCAGTGCCGGGAGGGCCTACAATGAGCAGTTCTTC	CASSAGRAYNEQFF
TRBD2	TRBV30	TRBJ2-7	TGTGCCTGGGGCCTCGGGAGGTCCTACGAGCAGTACTTC	CAWGLGRSYEQYF
-	TRBV21-1	TRBJ1-5	TGTGCCAGCACTTCCCCAGAGGGGGCCGGGAATCAGCCCCAGCATTTT	CASTSPEGAGNQPQHF
TRBD2	TRBV19	TRBJ2-5	TGTGCCAGTAGTAGTAGCGGGAGAGGGGCCCTCCAAGAGACCCAGTACTTC	CASSSSGRGALQETQYF
TRBD1	TRBV2	TRBJ1-5	TGTGCCAGCAGCGGACAGGGGTATAGCAATCAGCCCCAGCATTTT	CASSGQGYSNQPQHF
-	TRBV7-2	TRBJ1-3	TGTGCCAGCAGCCTCCTAGACAGACCAAACACCATATATTTT	CASSLLDRPNTIYF
-	TRBV9	TRBJ1-1	TGTGCCAGCAGCGTAGAGCAGGGGTGGGGAGAGACTGAAGCTTTCTTT	CASSVEQGWGETEAFF
-	TRBV19	TRBJ1-1	TGTGCCAGTAGTATGGGCCAGTTGAACACTGAAGCTTTCTTT	CASSMGQLNTEAFF
TRBD2	TRBV5-1	TRBJ2-7	TGCGCCAGCAGATTAAGCACTAGCGGATATTACGAGCAGTACTTC	CASRLSTSGYYEQYF
-	TRBV2	TRBJ1-5	TGTGCCAGCAGTGAAGCGGGCCTCCCCAATCAGCCCCAGCATTTT	CASSEAGLPNQPQHF
-	TRBV28	TRBJ1-6	TGTGCCAGCCTCACCTCCTCGATACTACGGGGTTCACCCCTCCACTTT	CASLTSSILRGSPLHF
-	TRBV28	TRBJ1-5	TGTGCCAGCCGGGGCGGGACTAACAATCAGCCCCAGCATTTT	CASRGGTNNQPQHF
-	TRBV27	TRBJ2-5	TGTGCCAGCAGTTTATTGTCCAGTCCTGGTCAGTACTTC	CASSLLSSPGQYF
-	TRBV21-1	TRBJ1-2	TGTGCCAGCAGCAAACGAGGGTCGGGCTATGGCTACACCTTC	CASSKRGSGYGYTF
-	TRBV6-1	TRBJ2-1	TGTGCCAGCAGTGGAAGACAGACCCTAAATGAGCAGTTCTTC	CASSGRQTLNEQFF